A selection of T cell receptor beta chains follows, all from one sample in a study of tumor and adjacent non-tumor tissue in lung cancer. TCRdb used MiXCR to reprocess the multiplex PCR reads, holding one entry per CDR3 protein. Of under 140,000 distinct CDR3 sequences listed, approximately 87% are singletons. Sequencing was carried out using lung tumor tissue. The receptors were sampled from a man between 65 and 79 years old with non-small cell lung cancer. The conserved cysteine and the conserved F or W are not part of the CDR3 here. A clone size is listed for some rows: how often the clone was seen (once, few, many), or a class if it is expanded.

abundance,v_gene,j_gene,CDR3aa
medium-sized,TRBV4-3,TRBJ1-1,ASSQDLGDGKAF
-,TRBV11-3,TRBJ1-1,ASSSFRDSEAL
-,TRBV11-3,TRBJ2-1,ASSLLGTSGNYNEQF
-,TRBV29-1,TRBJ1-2,SVDPYQPSGKDGYT
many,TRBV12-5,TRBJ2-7,ASGPNPEEQY
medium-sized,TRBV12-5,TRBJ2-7,ASGLFLSGEGTYEQY
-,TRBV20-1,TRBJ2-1,SASPGLAGDWEKNEQF
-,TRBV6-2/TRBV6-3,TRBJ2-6,TSRTGGLISGATVLT
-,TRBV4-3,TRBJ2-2,ASNHRGLVGELF
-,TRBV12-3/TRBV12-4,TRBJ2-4,PSTLLIHGNIQY
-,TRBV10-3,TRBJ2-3,AISDTEDTHY
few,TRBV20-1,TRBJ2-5,SARDLTDRVLETQY
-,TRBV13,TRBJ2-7,AISLGLAGVYERY
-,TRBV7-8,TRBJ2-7,ASSLWYEQY